This record concerns one T cell receptor beta chain sequence. Its antigen is as yet unknown. The CDR3 is made up of 14 amino acids. V lost 4 bases and J lost 4, with 14 bases in between. Germline V gives CDR1 SGHRS, CDR2 YFSETQ. These data originate in a study of T cell responses to AZD1222 COVID-19 vaccine. Study context: Pooled samples include second doses given at about 4 or 12 weeks.

General study points: Females made up more of the donors, who were largely white British, and clonal diversity may have come out too low. Unmutated variant regions reportedly attract nearly half of all spike-specific TCRs. Repertoires were obtained solely post-peak T cell response.

The protocol was immunoSEQ multiplex PCR, while the TCRdb copy is restricted to in-frame clones and leaves out a portion. The profile shows 120,000 or so clones, less than 90% of them singletons. This TCR was recovered from an adult in good health. The chain is built from TRBV5-1 and TRBJ1-1, with no clear D. The sample consisted of peripheral blood, taken on day 0 of AZD1222 vaccination. CDR3 in DNA: TGCGCCAGCAGCCTGGGAGTCTGGGGCACTGAAGCTTTCTTT. Protein product: CASSLGVWGTEAFF.